One and the same sample provided the 19 T cell receptor beta chains below, sequenced in a study of blood T cell repertoires in COVID-19. Sequencing was performed with immunoSEQ multiplex PCR; in TCRdb, only in-frame clones are kept and a portion is missing. The sample lists about 270,000 clones; about 87% were seen once. What was sequenced was PBMCs or T cells enriched from blood (not recorded which). Every receptor here comes from a woman aged 25 to 39 with acute COVID-19.

The V and J genes are TRBV10-3 and TRBJ1-6; TRBD1 aligns across 11 bases. The CDR3 is 15 residues long. Trimming cost V 2 bases and J 8 bases; bases outside gene matches: 2. The germline CDR1 and CDR2 sequences are ENHRY and SYGVKD. The CDR3 reads CAISERDRGYSPLHF. The CDR3 bases are TGTGCCATCAGTGAGAGGGACAGGGGGTATTCACCCCTCCACTTT.

This chain uses TRBV2 with TRBJ1-1, with 7 bases lining up with TRBD1. Looked up from germline, CDR1 is SNHLY and CDR2 is FYNNEI. With V trimmed by 6 bases and J by 5 bases, 6 bases remained unmatched. CDR3 length: 13 amino acids. CDR3 bases: TGTGCCAGCAGCTTACAGGGGCGGACTGAAGCTTTCTTT. Translated, it gives CASSLQGRTEAFF. The full variable domain, its missing parts supplied by reference TRBV2 and TRBJ1-1, is EPEVTQTPSHQVTQMGQEVILRCVPISNHLYFYWYRQILGQKVEFLVSFYNNEISEKSEIFDDQFSVERPDGSNFTLKIRSTKLEDSAMYFCASSLQGRTEAFFGQGTRLTVV.

The gene calls are TRBV5-4 and TRBJ2-4, with TRBD1 identical over 8 bases. CDR1 is SGHNT and CDR2 is YYREEE in the germline V gene (reference sequence). Trimming cost V 3 bases and J 7 bases; bases outside gene matches: 6. The CDR3 is made up of 14 amino acids. CDR3 sequence reads: CASSSQGASNIQYF. CDR3 DNA sequence: TGTGCCAGCAGCTCGCAGGGGGCATCGAACATTCAGTACTTC. The whole variable domain, remainder taken from reference TRBV5-4 and TRBJ2-4, is ETGVTQSPTHLIKTRGQQVTLRCSSQSGHNTVSWYQQALGQGPQFIFQYYREEENGRGNFPPRFSGLQFPNYSSELNVNALELDDSALYLCASSSQGASNIQYFGAGTRLSVL.

The V and J genes are TRBV27 and TRBJ2-2; D ambiguous. Germline values: CDR1 MNHEY, CDR2 SMNVEV (reference sequence). With 5 bases removed from V and 4 bases from J, the gap between germline ends came to 14 bases. The CDR3 spans 15 residues. The CDR3 spells CASSTKSRGTGELFF. The CDR3, as DNA: TGTGCCAGCAGTACTAAATCGCGCGGCACCGGGGAGCTGTTTTTT.

The chain employs TRBV28 and TRBJ2-7; D remains unclear. Germline V gene sequence: CDR1 MDHEN, CDR2 SYDVKM. V dropped 2 bases and J dropped 0 bases, with 11 bases sitting between them. This CDR3 contains 15 residues. CDR3 sequence: CASSLITAGSYEQYF. In nucleotides, the CDR3 is TGTGCCAGCAGTTTAATCACAGCCGGCTCCTACGAGCAGTACTTC.

The chain recombines TRBV19 with TRBJ1-2, with a weak D call TRBD1 (5 bases). Germline CDR1 is LNHDA and CDR2 is SQIVND (reference sequence). CDR3 length equals 13 residues. The CDR3 loop is CATPWRRGYGYTF. The CDR3 nucleotides read TGTGCTACCCCCTGGCGGAGGGGCTATGGCTACACCTTC.

The J gene is TRBJ2-1, the V gene TRBV7-2; unclear D gene. CDR1 SGHTA and CDR2 FQGNSA come from the germline V gene. The V and J ends lost 5 bases and 6 bases respectively, with 8 bases between them. The CDR3 has 12 amino acids. CDR3 region: CASSAASNEQFF. DNA of the CDR3: TGTGCCAGCAGCGCGGCTAGCAATGAGCAGTTCTTC.

This clone occurred once. This chain links TRBV2 with TRBJ1-6; D is uncertain. Trimming left V 5 bases short and J 7 bases short, with 15 bases between. The V gene's germline CDR1 is SNHLY and CDR2 FYNNEI. The CDR3 runs to 15 residues. The CDR3 DNA is TGTGCCAGCAGTTCTATCGAGGGAAGGAATTCACCCCTCCACTTT. Translating it yields CASSSIEGRNSPLHF.

V is TRBV5-5 and J is TRBJ2-7; possible D gene TRBD2, 6 bases. The V gene lost 6 bases and the J gene lost 3 bases, with 10 bases spanning the gap. The CDR3 has 12 residues. Germline CDR1 reads SGHKS; CDR2 reads YYEKEE (reference sequence). Here the CDR3 DNA reads TGTGCCAGCAACGGAGGGAGCTACGAGCAGTACTTC. The encoded protein is CASNGGSYEQYF. Combining the CDR3 with reference TRBV5-5 and TRBJ2-7 gives the whole variable domain DAGVTQSPTHLIKTRGQQVTLRCSPISGHKSVSWYQQVLGQGPQFIFQYYEKEERGRGNFPDRFSARQFPNYSSELNVNALLLGDSALYLCASNGGSYEQYFGPGTRLTVT.

The CDR3 DNA follows: TGTGCCAGCAGCGCACAGCTCTCTGGAAACACCATATATTTT. It codes for CASSAQLSGNTIYF. The gene calls are TRBV11-2 and TRBJ1-3; no clear D gene. This CDR3 comprises 14 residues. Germline V CDR1 and CDR2: SGHAT, FQNNGV. V was cut by 5 bases and J by 0 bases, with 8 bases left in between.

This chain connects TRBV4-1 to TRBJ2-7; TRBD1 is a possible D gene (6 bases). Trimming left V 0 bases short and J 9 bases short, with 21 bases between. The germline V gene has CDR1 MGHRA and CDR2 YSYEKL. This CDR3 contains 16 residues. The CDR3 here is CASSQEGAGAGAWQYF. DNA for the CDR3: TGCGCCAGCAGCCAAGAAGGGGCAGGGGCCGGGGCGTGGCAGTACTTC.

The chain carries TRBV7-5 and TRBJ2-5; the listed D gene, TRBD2, was not tested against the DNA. TRBV7-5 is tagged as a pseudogene. The CDR3 is 19 amino acids. The CDR3 nucleotides are TGTGTCAGTAGGGCGGGAGTAGCGGGAGTTTTAGGGTTGGGGGAGACCCAGTACTTC. The encoded protein is CVSRAGVAGVLGLGETQYF.

This rearrangement joins TRBV19 to TRBJ2-5; TRBD2 agrees at 9 bases. Germline lookup yields CDR1 LNHDA and CDR2 SQIVND (reference sequence). The junction had 4 bases not matched to a gene; V was cut back by 7 bases and J by 1 base. This CDR3 contains 14 residues. The CDR3 DNA sequence: TGTGCCAGTATGTCTAGCGGGACCCAAGAGACCCAGTACTTC. It translates to CASMSSGTQETQYF. Full variable domain (rest looked up from reference TRBV19 and TRBJ2-5): DGGITQSPKYLFRKEGQNVTLSCEQNLNHDAMYWYRQDPGQGLRLIYYSQIVNDFQKGDIAEGYSVSREKKESFPLTVTSAQKNPTAFYLCASMSSGTQETQYFGPGTRLLVL.

On this clone itself: The junction does not match germline at one end; this may be a read error. V is TRBV6-5 and J is TRBJ2-2, with D possibly being TRBD1 (6 bases). The CDR3 consists of 15 residues. Germline CDR1 and CDR2: MNHEY and SVGAGI. CDR3 nucleotides: TGTGCCAGCAATTACGATGGGACACCGACCGGGGAGCTGTTTTTT. Translation: CASNYDGTPTGELFF.

The chain employs TRBV2 and TRBJ1-5; D perhaps matches TRBD1 (6 bases). Germline values: CDR1 SNHLY, CDR2 FYNNEI. The CDR3 is 14 residues long. Trimming removed 3 bases at V and 11 bases at J, with 17 bases between. CDR3 amino acids: CASSEETGGRAQHF. The CDR3 DNA reads as TGTGCCAGCAGTGAGGAGACAGGTGGTAGGGCCCAGCATTTT.

The chain couples TRBV11-2 to TRBJ2-3; D not resolved. This CDR3 is 14 amino acids long. The germline V gene encodes CDR1 SGHAT and CDR2 FQNNGV. The V end was cut by 1 base, the J end by 4 bases, with 9 bases between. Here the CDR3 reads CASSLVVRADTQYF. Here the CDR3 DNA reads TGTGCCAGCAGCTTAGTGGTCCGCGCAGATACGCAGTATTTT.

The chain carries TRBV29-1 and TRBJ2-3, with 7 bases fitting TRBD2. This CDR3 contains 15 residues. CDR1 and CDR2 from the germline V gene are SQVTM and ANQGSEA. With 7 bases clipped from V and 0 bases from J, the junction kept 10 bases outside the gene matches. The CDR3 is CSGGRDYLSTDTQYF. DNA of the CDR3: TGCAGCGGGGGACGGGACTACCTAAGCACAGATACGCAGTATTTT.

This chain links TRBV20-1 with TRBJ2-7, with 11 bases that match TRBD2. From germline, CDR1 is DFQATT and CDR2 SNEGSKA (reference sequence). Germline trimming cut 3 bases from V and 1 base from J; bases unmatched to any gene: 14. The CDR3 is 18 residues long. This CDR3 reads CSASLFGALAGVSYEQYF. The DNA for the CDR3 is TGCAGTGCTAGTCTTTTTGGGGCACTAGCGGGAGTTTCCTACGAGCAGTACTTC.

CDR3 amino acids: CASNSRGFDYEQYF. CDR3 sequence (DNA): TGTGCCAGTAATTCCAGGGGGTTCGACTACGAGCAGTACTTC. This chain uses TRBV19 with TRBJ2-7; TRBD1 agrees at 7 bases. V lost 7 bases to trimming and J lost 3 bases; unmatched junction nucleotides: 9. Germline loops: CDR1 LNHDA, CDR2 SQIVND (reference sequence). The length of the CDR3 is 14 residues. The whole variable domain, filled in from reference TRBV19 and TRBJ2-7, reads DGGITQSPKYLFRKEGQNVTLSCEQNLNHDAMYWYRQDPGQGLRLIYYSQIVNDFQKGDIAEGYSVSREKKESFPLTVTSAQKNPTAFYLCASNSRGFDYEQYFGPGTRLTVT.